This T cell receptor beta chain was identified in a study of T-cell memory formation after mild COVID-19. Study-level findings and limits: Clones that shrank (day 15 to 85) were balanced CD4/CD8, whereas later expanders leaned CD4+. CM and EM subsets held most contracting CD4+ clones; EMRA held CD8+ ones.

TCRdb redid the calling of the 5' RACE reads with MiXCR, one entry per CDR3 protein. The sample carries around 80,000 distinct CDR3 sequences, 10% to 15% recorded once. This clonotype was found a few times. What it recognizes is unknown. The length of the CDR3 is 14 residues. The germline V and J ends were trimmed by 6 bases and 0 bases, with 12 bases remaining between them. The V call is TRBV12-3 or TRBV12-4, the J call TRBJ2-7; no firm D call. The sequenced sample consisted of PBMCs or a T cell subset sorted from them (not recorded which). The receptor's source is a man in his late teens or twenties who had mild COVID-19 (a few samples of this study predate the infection). Cell type and time point are not known. CDR3 loop: CASSPDGSSYEQYF. CDR3 in DNA: TGTGCCAGCAGCCCGGACGGAAGCTCCTACGAGCAGTACTTC.